Listed here are 2 T cell receptor beta chains from one sample, sequenced in a study of blood T cells in healthy people across ages. Alongside a J-beta primer mix, a sample-barcoded 5' primer served in a second PCR lasting about 7 to 11 cycles. TCRdb reanalysed the 5' RACE reads using MiXCR and keeps one entry per CDR3 protein. In the table there are fewer than 1.5 million distinct CDR3 sequences, around two fifths of which are singletons. Material: blood. Receptors were obtained from a woman aged 18-35 years in good health.

This clonotype was counted between two and nine times. The chain is built from TRBV7-8 and TRBJ2-3; D may be TRBD2 (7 bases). The V gene's germline CDR1 is SGHVS and CDR2 FQNEAQ. With 2 bases removed from V and 2 bases from J, the gap between germline ends came to 11 bases. CDR3 length equals 15 residues. The CDR3 coding sequence is TGTGCCAGCAGCTTACGGGGGGCTACCACAGATACGCAGTATTTT. It yields the protein CASSLRGATTDTQYF.

The CDR3: CASSANYSGLAGGPPDTQYF. In DNA form, the CDR3 reads TGTGCCAGCAGTGCAAACTACTCGGGACTAGCGGGGGGGCCCCCAGATACGCAGTATTTT. The V and J genes are TRBV9 and TRBJ2-3; 16 bases match TRBD2. Germline lookup yields CDR1 SGDLS and CDR2 YYNGEE. CDR3 length: 20 residues. After removal of 5 bases from V and 4 bases from J, the junction contained 16 bases not matched to a gene.